These T cell receptor beta chains were read from a single sample in a study of blood T cell repertoires in COVID-19. TCRdb keeps only in-frame clones here, not all; method: immunoSEQ multiplex PCR. The profile covers approximately 110,000 clones, with around nine tenths appearing a single time and 3.5% to 5.5% taken by the ten largest. Sequenced sample: peripheral blood. The receptor set was obtained from a man aged 40-55 years with acute or convalescent COVID-19. CDR3s include the opening cysteine and the closing phenylalanine or tryptophan. A D gene is named only where the DNA matches it firmly. Clone size, where shown, is once, few, many, or a class for clones that have expanded.

j_call clone_size d_call v_call cdr3_aa cdr3_nt
TRBJ2-7 - - TRBV9 CASSVGTAPYEQYF TGTGCCAGCAGCGTAGGGACAGCTCCTTACGAGCAGTACTTC
TRBJ2-5 - TRBD2 TRBV14 CASSPPFLAGGLETQYF TGTGCCAGCAGCCCCCCTTTCCTCGCGGGGGGGCTGGAGACCCAGTACTTC
TRBJ1-1 few - TRBV19 CASSWGAVTEAFF TGTGCCAGTTCGTGGGGCGCGGTCACTGAAGCTTTCTTT
TRBJ2-7 once TRBD2 TRBV7-9 CASSQLGLAGGNEQYF TGTGCCAGCAGCCAACTAGGGCTAGCGGGAGGGAACGAGCAGTACTTC
TRBJ2-1 - TRBD2 TRBV29-1 CSAWRLAGGEQFF TGCAGCGCATGGAGGCTAGCGGGAGGGGAGCAGTTCTTC
TRBJ1-2 - TRBD1 TRBV30 CAWTITAPGQHINYGYTF TGTGCCTGGACCATCACCGCCCCGGGACAGCATATCAACTATGGCTACACCTTC
TRBJ2-2 - TRBD2 TRBV6-2/TRBV6-3 CASSYSSSGGAVTGELFF TGTGCCAGCAGTTACTCGTCTAGCGGGGGGGCCGTCACCGGGGAGCTGTTTTTT
TRBJ1-4 - - TRBV11-2 CASSLGGAGALNEKLFF TGTGCCAGCAGCTTAGGAGGAGCGGGGGCCCTGAATGAAAAACTGTTTTTT
TRBJ2-7 - TRBD2 TRBV6-2/TRBV6-3 CASNPWTSGTYEQYF TGTGCCAGCAACCCCTGGACTAGCGGTACCTACGAGCAGTACTTC
TRBJ1-2 - - TRBV7-9 CASSITGLGYTF TGTGCCAGCAGCATCACAGGGCTAGGCTACACCTTC
TRBJ2-2 - TRBD1 TRBV5-1 CASKIGQGAGELFF TGCGCCAGCAAAATAGGACAGGGTGCCGGGGAGCTGTTTTTT
TRBJ1-1 - - TRBV15 CATSRGSRQNTEAFF TGTGCCACCAGCAGAGGGTCGAGGCAGAACACTGAAGCTTTCTTT
TRBJ2-3 - - TRBV29-1 CSDRTGADTQYF TGCAGCGACCGGACTGGGGCAGATACGCAGTATTTT
TRBJ2-2 - - TRBV10-3 CAISESPGGELFF TGTGCCATCAGTGAGTCCCCGGGGGGGGAGCTGTTTTTT
TRBJ1-5 - TRBD1 TRBV30 CAWSPRRQGGIYSNQPQHF TGTGCCTGGAGTCCAAGAAGACAGGGGGGGATTTATAGCAATCAGCCCCAGCATTTT
TRBJ1-2 - - TRBV19 CASSPWGPGGYTF TGTGCCAGTAGCCCTTGGGGGCCGGGAGGCTACACCTTC
TRBJ1-3 - - TRBV3-1/TRBV3-2 CASSQTGTRGAGNTIYF TGTGCCAGCAGCCAAACGGGGACCCGCGGGGCTGGAAACACCATATATTTT
TRBJ1-3 - - TRBV6-5 CASSSPEGAGNTIYF TGTGCCAGCAGTTCCCCCGAGGGCGCTGGAAACACCATATATTTT
TRBJ2-1 - - TRBV9 CASSERDSYNEQFF TGTGCCAGCAGCGAAAGAGACAGCTACAATGAGCAGTTCTTC
TRBJ2-6 - TRBD1 TRBV24-1 CATSGPLGTGGSSGANVLTF TGTGCCACCAGTGGGCCCCTCGGGACAGGGGGCTCGTCTGGGGCCAACGTCCTGACTTTC
TRBJ1-1 - TRBD1 TRBV5-4 CASTTQGLNTEAFF TGTGCCAGCACCACACAGGGGTTGAACACTGAAGCTTTCTTT
TRBJ2-5 - - TRBV5-1 CASSLGANQETQYF TGCGCCAGCAGCTTGGGGGCAAATCAAGAGACCCAGTACTTC
TRBJ2-5 - - TRBV27 CASSLGQGGETQYF TGTGCCAGCAGTTTAGGGCAGGGGGGCGAGACCCAGTACTTC
TRBJ1-2 - - TRBV5-6 CASSLGETRRIRANYGYTF TGTGCCAGCAGCTTGGGGGAGACTCGCCGAATAAGAGCTAACTATGGCTACACCTTC
TRBJ1-6 - - TRBV5-1 CASSLEPAVNSPLHF TGCGCCAGCAGCTTGGAGCCCGCCGTGAATTCACCCCTCCACTTT
TRBJ1-1 - - TRBV5-1 CASSKLGGTEAFF TGCGCCAGCAGCAAATTGGGGGGCACTGAAGCTTTCTTT
TRBJ1-1 few - TRBV19 CASSIDSRNTEAFF TGTGCCAGTAGTATCGACAGCAGGAACACTGAAGCTTTCTTT
TRBJ2-7 - - TRBV6-5 CASSLEPSYEQYF TGTGCCAGCAGCCTTGAGCCCTCCTACGAGCAGTACTTC
TRBJ2-3 - - TRBV5-6 CASSLFRTVSSTDTQYF TGTGCCAGCAGCTTGTTTAGGACAGTGAGTAGCACAGATACGCAGTATTTT
TRBJ1-5 - - TRBV18 CASSPENQPQHF TGTGCCAGCTCACCAGAGAATCAGCCCCAGCATTTT
TRBJ2-2 once TRBD1 TRBV7-3 CASSLRDRASNTGELFF TGTGCCAGCAGCTTACGGGACAGGGCCTCGAACACCGGGGAGCTGTTTTTT
TRBJ1-1 - - TRBV10-2 CASSESRGGNTEAFF TGCGCCAGCAGTGAGTCCCGGGGGGGCAACACTGAAGCTTTCTTT
TRBJ2-7 - TRBD2 TRBV30 CAWSVRGGRQYF TGTGCCTGGAGTGTACGCGGGGGGAGGCAGTACTTC
TRBJ1-1 - - TRBV9 CASSVGGDLNTEAFF TGTGCCAGCAGCGTAGGGGGAGACCTTAACACTGAAGCTTTCTTT
TRBJ1-5 - TRBD1 TRBV5-1 CASSLTGGNGNQPQHF TGCGCCAGCAGCTTGACAGGGGGCAATGGCAATCAGCCCCAGCATTTT
TRBJ2-1 - - TRBV6-6 CASSYSGAYNEQFF TGTGCCAGCAGTTACAGCGGCGCCTACAATGAGCAGTTCTTC
TRBJ2-2 - - TRBV7-2 CASSLSGLHGELFF TGTGCCAGCAGCTTAAGTGGACTACACGGGGAGCTGTTTTTT